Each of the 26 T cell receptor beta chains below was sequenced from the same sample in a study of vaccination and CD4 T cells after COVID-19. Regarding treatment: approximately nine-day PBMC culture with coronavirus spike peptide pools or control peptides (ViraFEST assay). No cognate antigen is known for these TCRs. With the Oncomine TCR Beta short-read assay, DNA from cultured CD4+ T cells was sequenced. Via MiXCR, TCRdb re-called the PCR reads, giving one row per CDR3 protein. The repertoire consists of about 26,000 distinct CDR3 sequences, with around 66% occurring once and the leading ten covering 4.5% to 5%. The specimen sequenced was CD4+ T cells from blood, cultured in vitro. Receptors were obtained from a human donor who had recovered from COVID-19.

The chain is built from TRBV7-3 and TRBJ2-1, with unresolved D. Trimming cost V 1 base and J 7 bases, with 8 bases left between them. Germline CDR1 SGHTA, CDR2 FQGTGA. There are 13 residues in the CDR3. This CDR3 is CASSLIRGNEQFF. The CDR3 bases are TGTGCCAGCAGCTTAATCAGAGGAAATGAGCAGTTCTTC. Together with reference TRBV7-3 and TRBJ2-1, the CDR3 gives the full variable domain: GAGVSQTPSNKVTEKGKYVELRCDPISGHTALYWYRQSLGQGPEFLIYFQGTGAADDSGLPNDRFFAVRPEGSVSTLKIQRTERGDSAVYLCASSLIRGNEQFFGPGTRLTVL.

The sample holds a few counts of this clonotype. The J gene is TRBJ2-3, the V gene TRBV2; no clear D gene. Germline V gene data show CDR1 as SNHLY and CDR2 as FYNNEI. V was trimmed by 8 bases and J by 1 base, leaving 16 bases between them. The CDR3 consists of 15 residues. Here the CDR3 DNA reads TGTGCCAGCTTAATGCCGGGCCTCGGCACAGATACGCAGTATTTT. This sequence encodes CASLMPGLGTDTQYF.

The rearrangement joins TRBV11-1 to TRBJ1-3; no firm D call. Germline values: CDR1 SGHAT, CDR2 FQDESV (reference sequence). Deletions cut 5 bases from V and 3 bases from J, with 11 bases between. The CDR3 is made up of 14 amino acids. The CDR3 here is CASSPGSRGNTIYF. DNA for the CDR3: TGTGCCAGCAGCCCCGGGAGCCGTGGAAACACCATATATTTT.

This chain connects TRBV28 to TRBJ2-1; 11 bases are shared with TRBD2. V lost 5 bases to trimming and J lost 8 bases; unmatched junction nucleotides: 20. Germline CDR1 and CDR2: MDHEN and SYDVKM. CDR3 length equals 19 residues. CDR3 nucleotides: TGTGCCAGCAGTACTCTGGGCGTGGGCCGACTAGCGGGATGGGATGAGCAGTTCTTC. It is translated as CASSTLGVGRLAGWDEQFF.

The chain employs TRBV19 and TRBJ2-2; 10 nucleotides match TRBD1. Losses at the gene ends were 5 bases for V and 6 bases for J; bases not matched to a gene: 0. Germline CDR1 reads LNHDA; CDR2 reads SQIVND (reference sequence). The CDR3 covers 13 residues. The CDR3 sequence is CASSGTGAGELFF. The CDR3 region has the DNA TGTGCCAGTAGTGGGACAGGGGCCGGGGAGCTGTTTTTT.

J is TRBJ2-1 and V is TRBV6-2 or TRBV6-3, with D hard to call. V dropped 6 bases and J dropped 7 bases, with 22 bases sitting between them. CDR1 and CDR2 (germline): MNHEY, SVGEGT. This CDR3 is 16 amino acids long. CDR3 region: CASSPLRATGRNEQFF. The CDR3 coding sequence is TGTGCCAGCAGCCCCCTAAGAGCCACCGGCAGGAATGAGCAGTTCTTC.

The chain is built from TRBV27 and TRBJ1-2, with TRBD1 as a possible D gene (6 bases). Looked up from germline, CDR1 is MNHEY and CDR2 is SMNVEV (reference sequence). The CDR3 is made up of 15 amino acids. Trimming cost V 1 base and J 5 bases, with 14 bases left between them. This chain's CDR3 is CASSLFGGHKYGYTF. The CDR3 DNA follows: TGTGCCAGCAGTTTATTCGGGGGGCACAAATATGGCTACACCTTC.

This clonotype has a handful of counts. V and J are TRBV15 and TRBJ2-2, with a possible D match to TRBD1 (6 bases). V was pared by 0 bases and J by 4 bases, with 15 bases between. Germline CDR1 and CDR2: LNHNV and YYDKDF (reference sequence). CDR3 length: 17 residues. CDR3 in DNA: TGTGCCACCAGCAGAGAACGGACAGCTCTTGGCACCGGGGAGCTGTTTTTT. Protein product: CATSRERTALGTGELFF. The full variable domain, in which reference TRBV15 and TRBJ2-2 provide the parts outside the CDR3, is DAMVIQNPRYQVTQFGKPVTLSCSQTLNHNVMYWYQQKSSQAPKLLFHYYDKDFNNEADTPDNFQSRRPNTSFCFLDIRSPGLGDTAMYLCATSRERTALGTGELFFGEGSRLTVL.

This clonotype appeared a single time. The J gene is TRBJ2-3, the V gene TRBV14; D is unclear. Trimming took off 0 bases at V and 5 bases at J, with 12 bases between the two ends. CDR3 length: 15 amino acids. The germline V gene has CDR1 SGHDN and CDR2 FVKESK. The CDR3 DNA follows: TGTGCCAGCAGCCAAGATCGGGCAGTTCGAGATACGCAGTATTTT. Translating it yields CASSQDRAVRDTQYF.

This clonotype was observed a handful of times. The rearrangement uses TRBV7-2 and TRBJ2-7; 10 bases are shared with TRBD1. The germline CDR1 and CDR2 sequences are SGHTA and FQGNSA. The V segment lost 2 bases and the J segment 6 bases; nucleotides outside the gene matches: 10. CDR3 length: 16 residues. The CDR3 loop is CASSLQTGTGAAEQYF. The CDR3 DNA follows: TGTGCCAGCAGCTTACAGACCGGGACAGGGGCTGCCGAGCAGTACTTC.

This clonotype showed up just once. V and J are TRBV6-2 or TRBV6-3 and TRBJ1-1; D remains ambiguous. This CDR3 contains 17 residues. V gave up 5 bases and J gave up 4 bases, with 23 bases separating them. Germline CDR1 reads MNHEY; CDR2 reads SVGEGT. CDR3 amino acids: CASSPSPFLGGGTEAFF. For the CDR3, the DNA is TGTGCCAGCAGTCCATCCCCCTTCCTCGGAGGAGGCACTGAAGCTTTCTTT.

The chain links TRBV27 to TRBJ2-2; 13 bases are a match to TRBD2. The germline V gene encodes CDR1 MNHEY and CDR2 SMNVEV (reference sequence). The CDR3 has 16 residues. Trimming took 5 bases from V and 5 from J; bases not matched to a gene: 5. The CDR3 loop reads CASSRLAGGRTGELFF. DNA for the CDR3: TGTGCCAGCAGTCGACTAGCGGGAGGTCGTACCGGGGAGCTGTTTTTT.

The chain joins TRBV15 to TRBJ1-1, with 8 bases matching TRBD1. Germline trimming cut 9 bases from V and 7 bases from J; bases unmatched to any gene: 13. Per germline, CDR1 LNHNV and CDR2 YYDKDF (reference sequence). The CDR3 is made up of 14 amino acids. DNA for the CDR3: TGTGCCACTGGGGACAGGAGGGACTATAGTGAAGCTTTCTTT. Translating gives CATGDRRDYSEAFF.

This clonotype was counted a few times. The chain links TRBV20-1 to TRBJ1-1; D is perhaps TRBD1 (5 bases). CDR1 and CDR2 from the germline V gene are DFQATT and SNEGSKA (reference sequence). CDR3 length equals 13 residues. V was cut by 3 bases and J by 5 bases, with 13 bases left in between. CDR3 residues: CSASPGAGTEAFF. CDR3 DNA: TGCAGTGCTAGTCCCGGGGCGGGTACTGAAGCTTTCTTT.

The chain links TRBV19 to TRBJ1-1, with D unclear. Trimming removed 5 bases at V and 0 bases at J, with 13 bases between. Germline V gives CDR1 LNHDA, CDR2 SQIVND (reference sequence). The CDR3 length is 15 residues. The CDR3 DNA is TGTGCCAGTAGTGCATTCAGGATCATGAACACTGAAGCTTTCTTT. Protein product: CASSAFRIMNTEAFF.

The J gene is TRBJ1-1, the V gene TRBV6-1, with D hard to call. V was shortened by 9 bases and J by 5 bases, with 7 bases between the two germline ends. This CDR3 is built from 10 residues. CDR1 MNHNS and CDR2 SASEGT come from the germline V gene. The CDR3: CASGETEAFF. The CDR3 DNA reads TGTGCCAGTGGGGAAACTGAAGCTTTCTTT.

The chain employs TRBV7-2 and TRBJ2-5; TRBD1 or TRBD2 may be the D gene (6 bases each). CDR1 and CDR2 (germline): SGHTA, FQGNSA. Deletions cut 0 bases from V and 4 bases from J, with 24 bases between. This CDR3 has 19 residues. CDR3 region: CASSLALPRQSKGGETQYF. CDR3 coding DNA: TGTGCCAGCAGCTTAGCATTGCCCCGACAGAGCAAGGGGGGAGAGACCCAGTACTTC.

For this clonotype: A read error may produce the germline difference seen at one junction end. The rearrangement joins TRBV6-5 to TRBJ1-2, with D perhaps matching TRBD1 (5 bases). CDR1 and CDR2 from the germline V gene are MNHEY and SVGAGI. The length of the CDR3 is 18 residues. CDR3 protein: CASSYSGGSTTTNYGYTF. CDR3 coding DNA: TGCGCCAGCAGTTACTCGGGGGGGTCAACCACTACCAACTATGGCTACACCTTC.

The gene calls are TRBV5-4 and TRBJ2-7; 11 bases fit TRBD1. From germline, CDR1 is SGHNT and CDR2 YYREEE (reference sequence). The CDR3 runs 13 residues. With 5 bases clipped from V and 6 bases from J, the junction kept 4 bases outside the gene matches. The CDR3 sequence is CASSAGQGAEQYF. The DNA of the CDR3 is TGTGCCAGCAGTGCCGGACAGGGGGCCGAGCAGTACTTC.

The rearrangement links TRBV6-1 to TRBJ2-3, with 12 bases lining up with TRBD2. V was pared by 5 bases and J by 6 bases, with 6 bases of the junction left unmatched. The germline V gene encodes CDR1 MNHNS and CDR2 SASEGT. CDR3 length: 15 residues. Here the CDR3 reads CASSPLAGGRDTQYF. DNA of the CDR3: TGTGCCAGCAGTCCTCTAGCGGGAGGGCGGGATACGCAGTATTTT.

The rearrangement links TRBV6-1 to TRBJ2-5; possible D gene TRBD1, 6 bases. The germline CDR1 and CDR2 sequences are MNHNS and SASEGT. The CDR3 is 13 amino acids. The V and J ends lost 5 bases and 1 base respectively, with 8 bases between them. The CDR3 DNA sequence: TGTGCCAGCAGTACCAGGGGCCAAGAGACCCAGTACTTC. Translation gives CASSTRGQETQYF.

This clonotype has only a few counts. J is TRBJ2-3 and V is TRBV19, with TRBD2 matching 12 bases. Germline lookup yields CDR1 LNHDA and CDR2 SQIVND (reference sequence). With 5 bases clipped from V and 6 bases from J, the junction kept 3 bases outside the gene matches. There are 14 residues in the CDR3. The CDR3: CASSASGRADTQYF. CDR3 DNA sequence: TGTGCCAGTAGTGCTAGCGGGAGGGCGGATACGCAGTATTTT.

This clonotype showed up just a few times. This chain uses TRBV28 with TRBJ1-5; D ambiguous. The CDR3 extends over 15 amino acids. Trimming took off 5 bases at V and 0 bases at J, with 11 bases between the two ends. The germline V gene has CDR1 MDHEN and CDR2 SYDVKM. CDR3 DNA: TGTGCCAGCAGTCTCACAGTGATTAGCAATCAGCCCCAGCATTTT. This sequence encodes CASSLTVISNQPQHF.

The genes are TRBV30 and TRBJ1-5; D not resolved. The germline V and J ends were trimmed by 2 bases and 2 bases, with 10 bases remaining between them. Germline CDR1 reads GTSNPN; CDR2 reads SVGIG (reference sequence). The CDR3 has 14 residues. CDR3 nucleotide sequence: TGTGCCTGGAGTAGAAACTCTGGCAATCAGCCCCAGCATTTT. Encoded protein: CAWSRNSGNQPQHF.

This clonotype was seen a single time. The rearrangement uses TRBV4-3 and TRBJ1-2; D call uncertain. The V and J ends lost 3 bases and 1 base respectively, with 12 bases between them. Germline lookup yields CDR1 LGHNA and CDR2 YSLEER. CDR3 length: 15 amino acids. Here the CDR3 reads CASSHSIGINYGYTF. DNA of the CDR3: TGCGCCAGCAGCCACTCCATCGGGATTAACTATGGCTACACCTTC.

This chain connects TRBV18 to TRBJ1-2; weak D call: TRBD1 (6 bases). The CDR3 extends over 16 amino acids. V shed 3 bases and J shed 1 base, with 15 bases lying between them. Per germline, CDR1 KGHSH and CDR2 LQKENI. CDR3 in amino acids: CASSPRRTANNYGYTF. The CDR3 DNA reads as TGTGCCAGCTCACCCCGGCGGACAGCCAATAACTATGGCTACACCTTC.